The next 30 T cell receptor beta chains were all read from a single sample in a study of PD-1 blockade in classical Hodgkin lymphoma (TCRdb year 2020). The sample's time point, from its label and the paper: newly diagnosed, previously untreated cHL patient sample. CD4+ T cells were purified from thawed PBMCs by magnetic negative selection with a Miltenyi CD4+ T cell isolation kit. The library was made by the immunoSEQ multiplex PCR assay. The table comes from immuneACCESS by way of TCRdb, which keeps in-frame sequences with V and J called. Part of the clones is missing from these tables; in studies checked, under half for an unresolved V gene and the rest for unknown reasons. Present in this sample are 18,000 or so clones, around 86% of which were seen just once. In total, the top ten clones hold around 1.3% of the sample. The sample consisted of CD4+ T cells from blood. The receptors shown here come from a human donor with classical Hodgkin lymphoma.

The gene calls are TRBV7-2 and TRBJ2-2; the match to TRBD2 covers 12 bases. V was pared by 1 base and J by 3 bases, with 6 bases of the junction left unmatched. The CDR3 extends over 18 amino acids. CDR1 and CDR2 (germline): SGHTA, FQGNSA. CDR3 DNA sequence: TGTGCCAGCAGCTTAGGGCTAGCGGGAGGGAGCTACACCGGGGAGCTGTTTTTT. Translated, it gives CASSLGLAGGSYTGELFF.

This clone was recorded once. The chain has TRBV4-1 and TRBJ2-1; D is unclear. In germline, CDR1 is MGHRA, CDR2 YSYEKL. Trimming cost V 1 base and J 0 bases, with 16 bases left between them. The length of the CDR3 is 18 residues. In nucleotides, the CDR3 is TGCGCCAGCAGCCAAGTCATTCAGGCGGTTATCTCCTACAATGAGCAGTTCTTC. Amino acids: CASSQVIQAVISYNEQFF.

The chain links TRBV11-2 to TRBJ2-7; 11 bases match TRBD2. The CDR3 has 15 amino acids. J gave up 4 bases and V 0 bases, and 2 bases lay outside the gene matches. In germline, CDR1 is SGHAT, CDR2 FQNNGV. The CDR3 loop is CASSLELAGEYEQYF. The DNA of the CDR3 is TGTGCCAGCAGCTTAGAACTAGCGGGAGAATACGAGCAGTACTTC.

The chain is built from TRBV5-1 and TRBJ2-5, with 16 positions matching TRBD2. V lost 3 bases, J lost 5 bases, and 10 bases stayed unmatched. CDR1 is SGHRS, CDR2 YFSETQ, per germline. The CDR3 spans 18 residues. The CDR3 DNA follows: TGCGCCAGCAGCTCGGCGGGACTAGCGGGAGGGCCAGGGGAGACCCAGTACTTC. Its translation: CASSSAGLAGGPGETQYF.

The chain uses TRBV6-5 and TRBJ2-5, with 12 bases aligning to TRBD2. TRBJ2-7 explains the end of the DNA better; the J call may be wrong. The CDR3 consists of 16 residues. Germline CDR1 MNHEY, CDR2 SVGAGI. The CDR3 sequence: CASSFTPSGRVNEQYF. DNA for the CDR3: TGTGCCAGCAGTTTTACACCTAGCGGGAGGGTTAACGAGCAGTACTTC.

The CDR3: CASSYGVGGGNTEAFF. The CDR3, as DNA: TGTGCCAGCAGTTACGGGGTGGGAGGGGGGAACACTGAAGCTTTCTTT. This chain uses TRBV6-5 with TRBJ1-1; tentatively, D is TRBD1 (6 bases). The CDR3 is 16 residues long. The V end was cut by 2 bases, the J end by 1 base, with 14 bases between. Germline lookup yields CDR1 MNHEY and CDR2 SVGAGI.

This clone is classed as medium-sized. The chain joins TRBV4-1 to TRBJ1-5, with unresolved D. Between the trimmed V and J ends, which lost 3 bases and 5 bases, there was a span of 14 bases. This CDR3 has 15 residues. Germline V CDR1 and CDR2: MGHRA, YSYEKL. The CDR3 bases are TGCGCCAGCAGCCAGTTCGAGAGGGAGCATCAGCCCCAGCATTTT. Its protein product is CASSQFEREHQPQHF.

The chain employs TRBV28 and TRBJ2-7, with D perhaps matching TRBD1 (5 bases). Trimming shortened V by 5 bases and J by 3 bases, and 17 bases separated the two germline ends. Germline assignment: CDR1 MDHEN and CDR2 SYDVKM. The CDR3 consists of 15 residues. The CDR3: CASSLAGLTLYEQYF. CDR3 nucleotides: TGTGCCAGCAGTCTTGCAGGGCTGACGCTCTACGAGCAGTACTTC.

The V and J genes are TRBV10-3 and TRBJ2-5, with TRBD1 matching over 7 bases. The CDR3 length is 13 residues. CDR1 and CDR2 (germline): ENHRY, SYGVKD. V shed 8 bases and J 4 bases; nucleotides not matched to a gene: 7. In DNA form, the CDR3 reads TGTGCCATCCGCACAGGGGTGGGAGAGACCCAGTACTTC. It yields the protein CAIRTGVGETQYF.

The J gene is TRBJ2-3, the V gene TRBV5-1; D gene unclear. The CDR3 sequence is 13 residues long. The V and J ends lost 1 base and 2 bases respectively, with 5 bases between them. Germline CDR1 is SGHRS and CDR2 is YFSETQ. CDR3: CASSLRNTDTQYF. Here the CDR3 DNA reads TGCGCCAGCAGCTTGCGGAACACAGATACGCAGTATTTT. The full variable domain, with the rest looked up from reference TRBV5-1 and TRBJ2-3, is KAGVTQTPRYLIKTRGQQVTLSCSPISGHRSVSWYQQTPGQGLQFLFEYFSETQRNKGNFPGRFSGRQFSNSRSEMNVSTLELGDSALYLCASSLRNTDTQYFGPGTRLTVL.

V gene TRBV18 combines with J gene TRBJ1-1; D gene unclear. From germline, CDR1 is KGHSH and CDR2 LQKENI. The V end was cut by 3 bases, the J end by 0 bases, with 5 bases between. This CDR3 comprises 13 residues. CDR3 residues: CASSPLMNTEAFF. CDR3 bases: TGTGCCAGCTCACCTCTTATGAACACTGAAGCTTTCTTT.

This chain links TRBV6-1 with TRBJ2-5; TRBD1 agrees at 9 bases. Trimming removed 6 bases from V and 6 bases from J; junction bases left unmatched: 2. The CDR3 runs to 12 residues. CDR1 MNHNS and CDR2 SASEGT come from the germline V gene. CDR3 DNA: TGTGCCAGCAGCGGACAGGGGCAGACCCAGTACTTC. Translation: CASSGQGQTQYF.

The gene calls are TRBV7-6 and TRBJ2-5; perhaps TRBD2 as D (6 bases). V lost 1 base, J lost 5 bases, and 17 bases lay in between. The germline CDR1 and CDR2 sequences are SGHVS and FNYEAQ. This CDR3 spans 16 amino acids. The CDR3 loop is CASSLGASAPRETQYF. The CDR3 region has the DNA TGTGCCAGCAGCTTAGGGGCTAGCGCACCCAGGGAGACCCAGTACTTC.

This clone was recorded a few times. The rearrangement links TRBV6-5 to TRBJ1-2; no firm D call. The CDR3 spans 13 residues. Germline-derived CDR1 and CDR2 are MNHEY and SVGAGI. V lost 7 bases, J lost 5 bases, and 14 bases lay in between. DNA of the CDR3: TGTGCCAGCAACCCCGCCGTTGGGTATGGCTACACCTTC. It is translated as CASNPAVGYGYTF.

The chain employs TRBV4-1 and TRBJ2-7, with TRBD1 as a possible D gene (5 bases). Trimming stripped 0 bases from V and 3 bases from J, with 18 bases between. The CDR3 length is 17 residues. Germline CDR1 is MGHRA and CDR2 is YSYEKL. DNA of the CDR3: TGCGCCAGCAGCCAAGATAAATCAAGGGGTCAATTCTACGAGCAGTACTTC. Translating it yields CASSQDKSRGQFYEQYF.

V gene TRBV28 combines with J gene TRBJ2-5; D ambiguous. With the DNA end fitting TRBJ2-7 better, the J assignment may be wrong. The germline gives CDR1 MDHEN, CDR2 SYDVKM. This CDR3 comprises 11 residues. The CDR3 DNA reads as TGTGCCAGCCGTTCGGGTCGCGAGCAGTACTTC. Translation gives CASRSGREQYF.

The V and J genes are TRBV11-2 and TRBJ2-3, with D unresolved. V gave up 1 base and J gave up 0 bases, with 14 bases separating them. The CDR3 spans 17 residues. Germline V gives CDR1 SGHAT, CDR2 FQNNGV. CDR3 nucleotide sequence: TGTGCCAGCAGCTTAGGCAGTCAGCTGACTAGCACAGATACGCAGTATTTT. It codes for CASSLGSQLTSTDTQYF.

The chain employs TRBV6-5 and TRBJ1-2; tentative D call: TRBD1 (5 bases). Germline values: CDR1 MNHEY, CDR2 SVGAGI. With 4 bases removed from V and 4 bases from J, the gap between germline ends came to 16 bases. The CDR3 is made up of 15 amino acids. In DNA form, the CDR3 reads TGTGCCAGCAGTTTGGACGCGACGAGGGGCTATGGCTACACCTTC. It is translated as CASSLDATRGYGYTF.

The chain joins TRBV10-1 to TRBJ2-2; 10 positions match TRBD2. Trimming removed 3 bases from V and 7 bases from J; junction bases left unmatched: 2. The CDR3 sequence is 14 residues long. Germline CDR1 WNHNN, CDR2 SYGVQD (reference sequence). Here the CDR3 reads CASSELAGNGELFF. CDR3 DNA: TGCGCCAGCAGTGAACTAGCGGGAAACGGGGAGCTGTTTTTT.

The rearrangement uses TRBV5-4 and TRBJ2-1; D assignment may be TRBD1 or TRBD2 (5 bases each). This CDR3 has 14 residues. Germline V lookup: CDR1 SGHNT, CDR2 YYREEE (reference sequence). With 4 bases removed from V and 8 bases from J, the gap between germline ends came to 16 bases. The CDR3 DNA sequence: TGTGCCAGCAGCCCCCGACGGGGCCTCGATGAGCAGTTCTTC. Residues: CASSPRRGLDEQFF.

The chain has TRBV7-3 and TRBJ2-3; TRBD2 agrees at 8 bases. V shed 5 bases, J shed 4 bases, and the junction held 8 bases outside the gene matches. CDR3 length: 15 residues. Germline CDR1 SGHTA, CDR2 FQGTGA. CDR3 in DNA: TGTGCCAGCAGCAAAGCGGGAGTGGTCGCAGATACGCAGTATTTT. This codes for CASSKAGVVADTQYF.

This clone was recorded only once. V is TRBV2 and J is TRBJ2-7, with D perhaps TRBD1 or TRBD2 (5 bases each). With 8 bases removed from V and 3 bases from J, the gap between germline ends came to 17 bases. CDR1 and CDR2 (germline): SNHLY, FYNNEI. The CDR3 loop spans 14 amino acids. The CDR3 region has the DNA TGTGCCAGCCAACCGGGACGGATGAGCTACGAGCAGTACTTC. Amino acid sequence: CASQPGRMSYEQYF.

The chain joins TRBV28 to TRBJ1-5; no clear D gene. The CDR3 covers 13 residues. The V gene's germline CDR1 is MDHEN and CDR2 SYDVKM. The V end was cut by 7 bases, the J end by 2 bases, with 9 bases between. CDR3 amino acids: CASNLLGNQPQHF. CDR3 nucleotide sequence: TGTGCCAGCAACCTGCTGGGCAATCAGCCCCAGCATTTT. Full variable domain (rest looked up from reference TRBV28 and TRBJ1-5): DVKVTQSSRYLVKRTGEKVFLECVQDMDHENMFWYRQDPGLGLRLIYFSYDVKMKEKGDIPEGYSVSREKKERFSLILESASTNQTSMYLCASNLLGNQPQHFGDGTRLSIL.

V gene TRBV10-3 combines with J gene TRBJ1-2; D is possibly TRBD1 (5 bases). Trimming cost V 2 bases and J 8 bases, with 9 bases left between them. The CDR3 totals 12 residues. Germline lookup yields CDR1 ENHRY and CDR2 SYGVKD. The CDR3 loop reads CAISETGWGYTF. DNA for the CDR3: TGTGCCATCAGTGAGACAGGTTGGGGCTACACCTTC.

This clone turned up a few times. The identical CDR3 is also encoded by other nucleotide sequences in the sample. This chain connects TRBV12-5 to TRBJ1-3, with 8 positions matching TRBD1. This CDR3 is built from 15 residues. CDR1 is LGHNT and CDR2 is FRNRAP in the germline V gene. Trimming at V came to 4 bases and at J to 0 bases, leaving 2 bases not matched to a gene. The CDR3 sequence: CASGSGQGSGNTIYF. CDR3 bases: TGTGCTAGTGGTTCCGGACAGGGCTCTGGAAACACCATATATTTT.

This chain connects TRBV19 to TRBJ1-4, with D possibly TRBD1 on 6 matching bases. V was pared by 5 bases and J by 4 bases, with 14 bases between. Germline values: CDR1 LNHDA, CDR2 SQIVND (reference sequence). The CDR3 is made up of 15 amino acids. CDR3 DNA: TGTGCCAGTAGTGGCCCAACAGGGAGTAATGAAAAACTGTTTTTT. As protein: CASSGPTGSNEKLFF. The variable domain in full, with the rest retrieved from reference TRBV19 and TRBJ1-4, is DGGITQSPKYLFRKEGQNVTLSCEQNLNHDAMYWYRQDPGQGLRLIYYSQIVNDFQKGDIAEGYSVSREKKESFPLTVTSAQKNPTAFYLCASSGPTGSNEKLFFGSGTQLSVL.

The rearrangement links TRBV27 to TRBJ2-1; 15 bases align to TRBD2. The CDR3 is made up of 14 amino acids. J lost 9 bases, V lost 8 bases, and 5 bases had no gene match. The V gene's germline CDR1 is MNHEY and CDR2 SMNVEV (reference sequence). The CDR3 is CASRTSGRAGEQFF. In DNA, the CDR3 is TGTGCCAGCCGGACTAGCGGGAGGGCTGGTGAGCAGTTCTTC.

The V and J genes are TRBV9 and TRBJ1-1; D remains unclear. V dropped 2 bases and J dropped 0 bases, with 8 bases sitting between them. The germline V gene encodes CDR1 SGDLS and CDR2 YYNGEE. The CDR3 spans 14 residues. The CDR3 DNA reads as TGTGCCAGCAGCGTCGGGCCGATGAACACTGAAGCTTTCTTT. Residues: CASSVGPMNTEAFF.

The V and J genes are TRBV5-4 and TRBJ2-1; 11 bases map to TRBD2. This CDR3 is 19 amino acids long. Looked up from germline, CDR1 is SGHNT and CDR2 is YYREEE (reference sequence). Trimming cost V 0 bases and J 0 bases; bases outside gene matches: 8. CDR3 amino acids: CASSLGTSGLLGSYNEQFF. The CDR3 nucleotides are TGTGCCAGCAGCTTGGGGACTAGCGGGTTATTGGGCTCCTACAATGAGCAGTTCTTC.

The rearrangement links TRBV7-6 to TRBJ2-7, with D unresolved. This CDR3 is built from 14 residues. V shed 3 bases and J shed 4 bases, with 13 bases lying between them. Germline CDR1 reads SGHVS; CDR2 reads FNYEAQ. The CDR3 loop is CASSFLGIEYEQYF. Here the CDR3 DNA reads TGTGCCAGCAGCTTCTTAGGGATTGAGTACGAGCAGTACTTC.